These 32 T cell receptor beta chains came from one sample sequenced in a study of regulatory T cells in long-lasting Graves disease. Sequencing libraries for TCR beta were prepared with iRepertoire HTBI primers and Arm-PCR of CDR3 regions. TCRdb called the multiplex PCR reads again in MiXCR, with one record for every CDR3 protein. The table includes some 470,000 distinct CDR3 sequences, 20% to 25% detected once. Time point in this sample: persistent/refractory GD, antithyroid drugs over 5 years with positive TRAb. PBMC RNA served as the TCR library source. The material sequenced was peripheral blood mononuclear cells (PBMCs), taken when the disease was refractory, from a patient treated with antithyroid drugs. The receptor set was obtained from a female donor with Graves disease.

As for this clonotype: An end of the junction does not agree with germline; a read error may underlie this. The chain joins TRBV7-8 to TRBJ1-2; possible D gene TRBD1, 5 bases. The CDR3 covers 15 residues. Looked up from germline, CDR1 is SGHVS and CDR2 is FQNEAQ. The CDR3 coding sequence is TGTGTCAGCAGCGCAGAAAGGGCAGGGAGGTATGGCTACACCTTC. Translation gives CVSSAERAGRYGYTF. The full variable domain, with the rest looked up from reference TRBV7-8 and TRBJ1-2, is GAGVSQSPRYKVAKRGQDVALRCDPISGHVSLFWYQQALGQGPEFLTYFQNEAQLDKSGLPSDRFFAERPEGSVSTLKIQRTQQEDSAVYLCVSSAERAGRYGYTFGSGTRLTVV.

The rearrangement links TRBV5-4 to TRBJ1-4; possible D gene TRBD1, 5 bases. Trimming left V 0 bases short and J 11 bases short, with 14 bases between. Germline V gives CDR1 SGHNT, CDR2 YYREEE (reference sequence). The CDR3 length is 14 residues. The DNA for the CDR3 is TGTGCCAGCAGCTTGGTAGGGGCGGCCGACAAACTGTTTTTT. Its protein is CASSLVGAADKLFF.

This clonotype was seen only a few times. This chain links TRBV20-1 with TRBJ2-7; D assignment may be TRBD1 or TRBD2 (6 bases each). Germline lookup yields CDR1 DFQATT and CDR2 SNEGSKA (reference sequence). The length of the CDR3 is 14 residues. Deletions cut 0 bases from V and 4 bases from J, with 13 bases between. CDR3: CSARDPRGGYEQYF. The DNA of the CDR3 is TGCAGTGCTAGAGACCCCAGGGGAGGATACGAGCAGTACTTC.

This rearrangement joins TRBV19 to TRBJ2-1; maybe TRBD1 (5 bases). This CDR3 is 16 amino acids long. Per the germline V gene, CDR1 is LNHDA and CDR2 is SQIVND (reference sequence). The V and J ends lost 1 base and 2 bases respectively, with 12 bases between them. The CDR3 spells CASSIGVAGTYNEQFF. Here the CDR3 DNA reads TGTGCCAGTAGTATAGGGGTTGCAGGGACCTACAATGAGCAGTTCTTC. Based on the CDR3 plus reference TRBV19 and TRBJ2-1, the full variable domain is DGGITQSPKYLFRKEGQNVTLSCEQNLNHDAMYWYRQDPGQGLRLIYYSQIVNDFQKGDIAEGYSVSREKKESFPLTVTSAQKNPTAFYLCASSIGVAGTYNEQFFGPGTRLTVL.

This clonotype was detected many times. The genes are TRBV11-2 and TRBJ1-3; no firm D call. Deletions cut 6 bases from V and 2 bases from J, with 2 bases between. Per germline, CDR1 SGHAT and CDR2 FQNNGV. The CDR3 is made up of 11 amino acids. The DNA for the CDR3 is TGTGCCAGCAGTGCTGGAAACACCATATATTTT. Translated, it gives CASSAGNTIYF.

CDR3 amino acids: CSVEGDRSYEQFF. In nucleotides, the CDR3 is TGCAGCGTTGAAGGGGACAGGTCATATGAGCAGTTCTTC. V is TRBV29-1 and J is TRBJ2-1; 8 positions agree with TRBD1. From germline, CDR1 is SQVTM and CDR2 ANQGSEA. The CDR3 has 13 amino acids. V shed 1 base and J 8 bases; nucleotides not matched to a gene: 4.

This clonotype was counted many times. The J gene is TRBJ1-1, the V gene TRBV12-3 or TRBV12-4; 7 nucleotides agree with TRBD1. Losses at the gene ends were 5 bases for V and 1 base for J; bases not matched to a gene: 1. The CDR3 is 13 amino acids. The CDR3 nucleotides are TGTGCCAGCAGTCGACAGGGGAACACTGAAGCTTTCTTT. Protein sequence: CASSRQGNTEAFF.

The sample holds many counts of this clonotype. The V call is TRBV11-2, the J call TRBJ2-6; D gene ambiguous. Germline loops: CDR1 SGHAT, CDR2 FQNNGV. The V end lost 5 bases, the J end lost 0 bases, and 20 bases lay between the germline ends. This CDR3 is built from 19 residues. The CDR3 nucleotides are TGTGCCAGCAGCCCGGTTTACGGACCTTACCGCTCTGGGGCCAACGTCCTGACTTTC. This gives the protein CASSPVYGPYRSGANVLTF.

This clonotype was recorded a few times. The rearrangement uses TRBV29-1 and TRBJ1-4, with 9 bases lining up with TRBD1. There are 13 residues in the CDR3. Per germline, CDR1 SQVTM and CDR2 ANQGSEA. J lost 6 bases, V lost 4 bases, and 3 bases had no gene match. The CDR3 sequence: CSVGTGGDEKLFF. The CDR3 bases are TGCAGCGTTGGCACAGGGGGCGATGAAAAACTGTTTTTT.

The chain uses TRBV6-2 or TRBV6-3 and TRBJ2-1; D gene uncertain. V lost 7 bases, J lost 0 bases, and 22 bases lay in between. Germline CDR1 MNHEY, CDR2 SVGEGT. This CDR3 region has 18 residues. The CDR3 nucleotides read TGTGCCAGCACCCAAATGCCGGCGCGTCAGAGCTCCTACAATGAGCAGTTCTTC. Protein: CASTQMPARQSSYNEQFF.

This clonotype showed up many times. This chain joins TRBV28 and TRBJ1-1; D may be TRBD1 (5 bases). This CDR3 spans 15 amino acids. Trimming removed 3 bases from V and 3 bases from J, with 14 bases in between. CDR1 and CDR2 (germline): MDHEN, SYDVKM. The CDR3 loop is CASSFAPGGYTEAFF. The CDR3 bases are TGTGCCAGCAGTTTTGCCCCGGGGGGGTACACTGAAGCTTTCTTT.

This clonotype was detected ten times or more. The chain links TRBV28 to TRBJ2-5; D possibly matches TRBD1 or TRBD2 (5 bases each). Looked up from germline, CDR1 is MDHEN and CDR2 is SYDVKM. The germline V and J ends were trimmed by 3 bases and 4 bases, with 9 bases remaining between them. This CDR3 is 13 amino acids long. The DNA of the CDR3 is TGTGCCAGCAGTTTGGGACGGCTAGAGACCCAGTACTTC. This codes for CASSLGRLETQYF.

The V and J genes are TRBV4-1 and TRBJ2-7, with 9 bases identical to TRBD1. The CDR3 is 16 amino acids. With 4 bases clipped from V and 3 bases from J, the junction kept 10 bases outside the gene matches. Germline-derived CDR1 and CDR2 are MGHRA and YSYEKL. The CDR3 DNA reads TGCGCCAGCAGCCGCTTTCCGGGACAGGGAGACTACGAGCAGTACTTC. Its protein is CASSRFPGQGDYEQYF.

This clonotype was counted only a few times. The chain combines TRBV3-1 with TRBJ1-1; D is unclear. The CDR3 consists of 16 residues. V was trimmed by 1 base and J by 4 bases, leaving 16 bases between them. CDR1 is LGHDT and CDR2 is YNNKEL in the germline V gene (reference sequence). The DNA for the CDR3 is TGTGCCAGCAGCCAAGCCAGGATGGCATGGGGCACTGAAGCTTTCTTT. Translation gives CASSQARMAWGTEAFF.

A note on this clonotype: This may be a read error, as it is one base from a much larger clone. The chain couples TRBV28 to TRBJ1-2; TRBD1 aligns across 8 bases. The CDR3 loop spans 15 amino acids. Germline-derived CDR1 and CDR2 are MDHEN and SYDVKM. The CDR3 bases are TGTGCCGGCAGTTCTGGGCAGGGGGCGTACTATGGCTACACCTTC. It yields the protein CAGSSGQGAYYGYTF.

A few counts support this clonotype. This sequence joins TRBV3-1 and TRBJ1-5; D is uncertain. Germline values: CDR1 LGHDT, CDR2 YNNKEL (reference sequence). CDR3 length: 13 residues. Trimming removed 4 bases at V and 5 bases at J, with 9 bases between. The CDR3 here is CASSLIGDQPQHF. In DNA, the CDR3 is TGTGCCAGCAGCCTAATCGGGGATCAGCCCCAGCATTTT.

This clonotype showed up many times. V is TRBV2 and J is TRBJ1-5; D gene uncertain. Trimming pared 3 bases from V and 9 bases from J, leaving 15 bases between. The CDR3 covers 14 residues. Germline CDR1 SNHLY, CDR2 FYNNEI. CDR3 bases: TGTGCCAGCAGTGATTCTTGGGGAGGAGCGCCCCAGCATTTT. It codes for CASSDSWGGAPQHF.

Here the CDR3 DNA reads TGTGCCAGCAGCGCAGGGTCCTACATCCCCTACAATGAGCAGTTCTTC. It codes for CASSAGSYIPYNEQFF. The chain combines TRBV7-2 with TRBJ2-5; D is perhaps TRBD1 (5 bases). The J call may not be correct, given that the DNA end is closer to TRBJ2-1. The germline CDR1 and CDR2 sequences are SGHTA and FQGNSA. There are 16 residues in the CDR3.

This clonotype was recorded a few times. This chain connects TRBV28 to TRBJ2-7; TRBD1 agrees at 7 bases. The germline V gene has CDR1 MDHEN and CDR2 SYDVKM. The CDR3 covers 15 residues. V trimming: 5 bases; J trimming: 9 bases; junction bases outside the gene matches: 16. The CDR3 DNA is TGTGCCAGCAGTCCATGGGTCGGAAGGGGGCCCAGGCAGTACTTC. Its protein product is CASSPWVGRGPRQYF.

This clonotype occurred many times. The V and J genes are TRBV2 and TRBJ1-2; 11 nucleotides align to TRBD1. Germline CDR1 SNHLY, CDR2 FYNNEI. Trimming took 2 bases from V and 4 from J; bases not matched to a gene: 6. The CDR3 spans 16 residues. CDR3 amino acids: CASSESDRGRPYGYTF. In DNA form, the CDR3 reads TGTGCCAGCAGTGAATCGGACAGGGGGCGCCCCTATGGCTACACCTTC.

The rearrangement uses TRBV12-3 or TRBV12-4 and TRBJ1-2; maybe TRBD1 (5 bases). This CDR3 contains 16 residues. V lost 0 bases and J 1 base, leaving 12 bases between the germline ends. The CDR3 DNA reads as TGTGCCAGCAGTTTAGCTATGACAGACTTTAACTATGGCTACACCTTC. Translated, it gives CASSLAMTDFNYGYTF.

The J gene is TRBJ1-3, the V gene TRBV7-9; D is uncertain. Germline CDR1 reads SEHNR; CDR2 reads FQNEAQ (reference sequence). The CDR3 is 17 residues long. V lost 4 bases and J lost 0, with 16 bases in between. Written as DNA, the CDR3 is TGTGCCAGCAGCTCCCCGGTTGGGGAGAGCTCTGGAAACACCATATATTTT. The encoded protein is CASSSPVGESSGNTIYF. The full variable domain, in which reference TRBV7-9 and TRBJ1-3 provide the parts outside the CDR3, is DTGVSQNPRHKITKRGQNVTFRCDPISEHNRLYWYRQTLGQGPEFLTYFQNEAQLEKSRLLSDRFSAERPKGSFSTLEIQRTEQGDSAMYLCASSSPVGESSGNTIYFGEGSWLTVV.

CDR3 bases: TGTGCCAGCAGTGATCATACCGGGGGACCCTACAATGAGCAGTTCTTC. This sequence encodes CASSDHTGGPYNEQFF. The V and J genes are TRBV2 and TRBJ2-1; possible D gene TRBD2, 6 bases. Looked up from germline, CDR1 is SNHLY and CDR2 is FYNNEI. The CDR3 is 16 amino acids. V was shortened by 3 bases and J by 2 bases, with 14 bases between the two germline ends.

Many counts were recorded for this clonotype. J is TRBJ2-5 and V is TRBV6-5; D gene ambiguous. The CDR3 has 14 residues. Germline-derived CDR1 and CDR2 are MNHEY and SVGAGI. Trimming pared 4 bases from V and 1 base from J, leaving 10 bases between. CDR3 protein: CASSLMASQETQYF. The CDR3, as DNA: TGTGCCAGCAGTTTGATGGCCAGCCAAGAGACCCAGTACTTC.

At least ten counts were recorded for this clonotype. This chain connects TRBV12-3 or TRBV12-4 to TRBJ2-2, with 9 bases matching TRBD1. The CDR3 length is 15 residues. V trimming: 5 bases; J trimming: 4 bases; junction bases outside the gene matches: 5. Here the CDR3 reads CASSPLDRGTGELFF. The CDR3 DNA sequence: TGTGCCAGCAGTCCCTTGGACAGGGGCACCGGGGAGCTGTTTTTT.

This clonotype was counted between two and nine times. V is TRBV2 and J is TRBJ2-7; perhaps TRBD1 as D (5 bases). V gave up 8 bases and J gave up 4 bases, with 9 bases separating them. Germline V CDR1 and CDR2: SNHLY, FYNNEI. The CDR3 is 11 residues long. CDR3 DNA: TGTGCCAGCGGAAAGGGGTACGAGCAGTACTTC. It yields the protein CASGKGYEQYF.

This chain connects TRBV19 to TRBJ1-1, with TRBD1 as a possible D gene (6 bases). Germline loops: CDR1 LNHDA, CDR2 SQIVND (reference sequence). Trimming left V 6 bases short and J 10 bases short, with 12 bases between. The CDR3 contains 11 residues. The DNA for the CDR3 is TGTGCCAGTAGGCAGGGGAGGGGAGCTTTCTTT. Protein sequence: CASRQGRGAFF.

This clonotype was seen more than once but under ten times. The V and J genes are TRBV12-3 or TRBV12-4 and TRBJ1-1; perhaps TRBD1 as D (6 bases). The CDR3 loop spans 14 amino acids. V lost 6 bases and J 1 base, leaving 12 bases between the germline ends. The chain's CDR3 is CASSDPGANTEAFF. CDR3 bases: TGTGCCAGCAGCGACCCGGGGGCGAACACTGAAGCTTTCTTT.

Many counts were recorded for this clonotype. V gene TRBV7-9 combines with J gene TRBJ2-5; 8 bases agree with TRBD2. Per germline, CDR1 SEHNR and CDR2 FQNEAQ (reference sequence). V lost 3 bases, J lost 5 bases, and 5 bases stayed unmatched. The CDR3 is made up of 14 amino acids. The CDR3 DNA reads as TGTGCCAGCAGCTTGGGGACTAGTTGGGAGACCCAGTACTTC. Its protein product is CASSLGTSWETQYF.

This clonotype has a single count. The CDR3 loop is CASFAGGFCEQYF. CDR3 DNA: TGTGCCAGCTTTGCGGGAGGGTTCTGCGAGCAGTACTTC. The chain links TRBV28 to TRBJ2-7; 9 bases map to TRBD2. Unmatched junction bases numbered 8, after V lost 8 bases and J lost 6 bases. Germline values: CDR1 MDHEN, CDR2 SYDVKM. This CDR3 has 13 residues.

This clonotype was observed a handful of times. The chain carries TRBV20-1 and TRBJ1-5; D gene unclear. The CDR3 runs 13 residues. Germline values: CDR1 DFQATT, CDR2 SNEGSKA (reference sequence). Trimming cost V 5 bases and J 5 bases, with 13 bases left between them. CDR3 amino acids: CSAPEEVDQPQHF. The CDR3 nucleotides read TGCAGTGCTCCGGAGGAAGTAGATCAGCCCCAGCATTTT.

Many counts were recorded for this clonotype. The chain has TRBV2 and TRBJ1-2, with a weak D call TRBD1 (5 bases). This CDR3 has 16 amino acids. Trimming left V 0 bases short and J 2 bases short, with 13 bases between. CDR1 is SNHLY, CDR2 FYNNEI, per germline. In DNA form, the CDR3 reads TGTGCCAGCAGTGAAGCGTATCGGCAGGGCAACTATGGCTACACCTTC. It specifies CASSEAYRQGNYGYTF.